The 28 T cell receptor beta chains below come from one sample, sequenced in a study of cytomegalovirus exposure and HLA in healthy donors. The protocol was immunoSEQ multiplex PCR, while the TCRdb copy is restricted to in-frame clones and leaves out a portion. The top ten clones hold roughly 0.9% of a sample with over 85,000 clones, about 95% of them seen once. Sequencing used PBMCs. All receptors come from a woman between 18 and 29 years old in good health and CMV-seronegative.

The CDR3 region is CASSWTGDTEAFF. CDR3 sequence (DNA): TGTGCCAGCAGCTGGACAGGGGACACTGAAGCTTTCTTT. The chain has TRBV6-5 and TRBJ1-1, with 9 bases lining up with TRBD1. J lost 3 bases, V lost 6 bases, and 2 bases had no gene match. This CDR3 has 13 amino acids. From germline, CDR1 is MNHEY and CDR2 SVGAGI.

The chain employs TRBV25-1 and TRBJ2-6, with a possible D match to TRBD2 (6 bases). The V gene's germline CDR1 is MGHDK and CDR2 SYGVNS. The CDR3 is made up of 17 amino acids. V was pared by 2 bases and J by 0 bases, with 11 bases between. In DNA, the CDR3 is TGTGCCAGCAGTGAAGCCGGGACTCCCTCTGGGGCCAACGTCCTGACTTTC. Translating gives CASSEAGTPSGANVLTF. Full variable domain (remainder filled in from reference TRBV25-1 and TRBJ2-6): EADIYQTPRYLVIGTGKKITLECSQTMGHDKMYWYQQDPGMELHLIHYSYGVNSTEKGDLSSESTVSRIRTEHFPLTLESARPSHTSQYLCASSEAGTPSGANVLTFGAGSRLTVL.

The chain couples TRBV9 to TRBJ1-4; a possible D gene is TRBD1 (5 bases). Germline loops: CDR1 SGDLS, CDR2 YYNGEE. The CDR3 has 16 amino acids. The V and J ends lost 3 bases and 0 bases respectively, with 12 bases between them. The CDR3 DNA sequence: TGTGCCAGCAGCGCATCAGGGAGGCCAACTAATGAAAAACTGTTTTTT. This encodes CASSASGRPTNEKLFF.

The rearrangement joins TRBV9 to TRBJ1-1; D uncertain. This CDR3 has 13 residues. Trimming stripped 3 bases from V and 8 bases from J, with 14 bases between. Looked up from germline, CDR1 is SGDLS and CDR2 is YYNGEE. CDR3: CASSAPRDSEAFF. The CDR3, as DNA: TGTGCCAGCAGCGCCCCCCGGGATTCAGAAGCTTTCTTT.

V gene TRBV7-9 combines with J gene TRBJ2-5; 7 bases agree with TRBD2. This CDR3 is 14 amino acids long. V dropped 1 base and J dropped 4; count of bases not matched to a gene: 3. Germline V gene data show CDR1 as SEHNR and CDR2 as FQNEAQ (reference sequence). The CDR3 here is CASSLEASGETQYF. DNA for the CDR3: TGTGCCAGCAGCTTAGAGGCTAGCGGAGAGACCCAGTACTTC.

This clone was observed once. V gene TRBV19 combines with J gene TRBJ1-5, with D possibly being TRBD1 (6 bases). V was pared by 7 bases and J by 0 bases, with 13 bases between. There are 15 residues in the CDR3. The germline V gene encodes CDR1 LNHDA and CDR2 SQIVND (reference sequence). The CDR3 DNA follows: TGTGCCAGTAACCCGACAGGACTTAGCAATCAGCCCCAGCATTTT. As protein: CASNPTGLSNQPQHF.

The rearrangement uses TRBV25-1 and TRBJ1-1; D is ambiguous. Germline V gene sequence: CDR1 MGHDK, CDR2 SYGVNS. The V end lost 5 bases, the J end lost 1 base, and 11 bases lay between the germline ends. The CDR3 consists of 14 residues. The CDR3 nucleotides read TGTGCCAGCAGTAAGGGAGTTGCGAACACTGAAGCTTTCTTT. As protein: CASSKGVANTEAFF.

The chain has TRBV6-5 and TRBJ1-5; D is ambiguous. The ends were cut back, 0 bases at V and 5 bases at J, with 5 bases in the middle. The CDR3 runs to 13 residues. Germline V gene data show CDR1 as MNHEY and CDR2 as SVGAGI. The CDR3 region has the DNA TGTGCCAGCAGTTACTCGAGGGATCAGCCCCAGCATTTT. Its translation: CASSYSRDQPQHF.

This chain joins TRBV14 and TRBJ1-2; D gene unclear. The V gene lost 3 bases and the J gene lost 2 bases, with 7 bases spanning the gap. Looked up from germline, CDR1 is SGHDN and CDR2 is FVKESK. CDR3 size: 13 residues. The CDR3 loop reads CASSQNRNYGYTF. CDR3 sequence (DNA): TGTGCCAGCAGCCAGAACAGAAACTATGGCTACACCTTC. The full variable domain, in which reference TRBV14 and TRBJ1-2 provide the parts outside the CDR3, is EAGVTQFPSHSVIEKGQTVTLRCDPISGHDNLYWYRRVMGKEIKFLLHFVKESKQDESGMPNNRFLAERTGGTYSTLKVQPAELEDSGVYFCASSQNRNYGYTFGSGTRLTVV.

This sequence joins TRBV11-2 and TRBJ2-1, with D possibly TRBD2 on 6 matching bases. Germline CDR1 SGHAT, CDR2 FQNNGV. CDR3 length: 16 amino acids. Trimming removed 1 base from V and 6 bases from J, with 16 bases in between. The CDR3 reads CASSLVVVGLVNEQFF. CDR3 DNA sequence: TGTGCCAGCAGCTTAGTGGTCGTGGGACTGGTCAATGAGCAGTTCTTC.

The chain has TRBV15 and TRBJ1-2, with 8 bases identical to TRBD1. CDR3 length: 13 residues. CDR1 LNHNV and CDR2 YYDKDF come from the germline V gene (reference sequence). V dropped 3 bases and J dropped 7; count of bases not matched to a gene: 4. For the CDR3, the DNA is TGTGCCACCAGCAGGTCAGGGGGCGGTGGCTACACCTTC. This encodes CATSRSGGGGYTF.

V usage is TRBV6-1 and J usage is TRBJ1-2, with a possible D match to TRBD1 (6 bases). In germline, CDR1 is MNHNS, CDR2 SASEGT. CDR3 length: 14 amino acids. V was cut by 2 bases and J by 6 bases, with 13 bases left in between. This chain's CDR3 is CASSESSYRDGYTF. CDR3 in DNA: TGTGCCAGCAGTGAATCCTCATACAGGGATGGCTACACCTTC.

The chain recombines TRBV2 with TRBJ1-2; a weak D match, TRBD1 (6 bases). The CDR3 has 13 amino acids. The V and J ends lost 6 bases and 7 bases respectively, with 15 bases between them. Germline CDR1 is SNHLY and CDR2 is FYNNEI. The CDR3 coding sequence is TGTGCCAGCAGCCCTACAGGGTCAGGTGGCTACACCTTC. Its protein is CASSPTGSGGYTF.

The CDR3 region is CASSLWGDRFEEQYF. The CDR3 DNA follows: TGTGCCAGCAGCTTATGGGGGGACCGATTTGAAGAGCAGTACTTC. The J gene is TRBJ2-7, the V gene TRBV7-2; possibly TRBD2 for D (6 bases). This CDR3 comprises 15 residues. The V gene lost 2 bases and the J gene lost 7 bases, with 18 bases spanning the gap. Germline V gene data show CDR1 as SGHTA and CDR2 as FQGNSA.

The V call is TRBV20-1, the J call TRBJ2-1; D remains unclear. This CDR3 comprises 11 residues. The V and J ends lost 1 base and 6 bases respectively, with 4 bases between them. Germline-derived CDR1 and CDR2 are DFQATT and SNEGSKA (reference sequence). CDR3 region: CSARVVNEQFF. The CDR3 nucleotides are TGCAGTGCTAGAGTAGTCAATGAGCAGTTCTTC.

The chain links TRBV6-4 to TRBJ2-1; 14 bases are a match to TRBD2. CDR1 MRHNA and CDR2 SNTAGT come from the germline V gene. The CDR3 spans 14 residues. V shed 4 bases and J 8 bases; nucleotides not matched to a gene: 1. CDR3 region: CASSGLAGGHEQFF. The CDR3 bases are TGTGCCAGCAGTGGACTAGCGGGGGGGCATGAGCAGTTCTTC.

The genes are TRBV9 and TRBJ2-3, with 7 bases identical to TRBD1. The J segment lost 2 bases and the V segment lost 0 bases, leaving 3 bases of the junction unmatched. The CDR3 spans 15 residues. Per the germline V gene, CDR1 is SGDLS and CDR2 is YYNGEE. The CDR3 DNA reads TGTGCCAGCAGCGTAGAGGACAGGTTCACAGATACGCAGTATTTT. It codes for CASSVEDRFTDTQYF.

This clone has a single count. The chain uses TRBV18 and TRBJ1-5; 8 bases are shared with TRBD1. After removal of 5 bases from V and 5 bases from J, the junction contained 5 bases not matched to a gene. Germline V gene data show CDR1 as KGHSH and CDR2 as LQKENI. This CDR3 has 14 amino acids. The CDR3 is CASSSQGAYQPQHF. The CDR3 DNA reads TGTGCCAGCTCATCCCAGGGGGCTTATCAGCCCCAGCATTTT. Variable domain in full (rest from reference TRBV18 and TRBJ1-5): NAGVMQNPRHLVRRRGQEARLRCSPMKGHSHVYWYRQLPEEGLKFMVYLQKENIIDESGMPKERFSAEFPKEGPSILRIQQVVRGDSAAYFCASSSQGAYQPQHFGDGTRLSIL.

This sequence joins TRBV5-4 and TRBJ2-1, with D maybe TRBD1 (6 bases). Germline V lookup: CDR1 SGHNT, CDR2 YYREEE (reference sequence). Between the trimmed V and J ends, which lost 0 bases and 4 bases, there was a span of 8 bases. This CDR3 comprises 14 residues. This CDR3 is CASSLAGAYNEQFF. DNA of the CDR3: TGTGCCAGCAGCTTGGCAGGGGCGTACAATGAGCAGTTCTTC.

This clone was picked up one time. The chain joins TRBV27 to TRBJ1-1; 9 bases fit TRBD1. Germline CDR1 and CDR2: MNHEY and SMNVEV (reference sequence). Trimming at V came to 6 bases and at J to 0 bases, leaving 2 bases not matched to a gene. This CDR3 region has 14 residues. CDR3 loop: CASRRTGVNTEAFF. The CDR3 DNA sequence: TGTGCCAGCAGAAGGACAGGGGTGAACACTGAAGCTTTCTTT.

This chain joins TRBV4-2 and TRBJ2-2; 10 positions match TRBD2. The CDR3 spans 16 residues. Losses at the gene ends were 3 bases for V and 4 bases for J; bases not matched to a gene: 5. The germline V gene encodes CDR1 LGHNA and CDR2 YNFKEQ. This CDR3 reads CASSQVLAGSTGELFF. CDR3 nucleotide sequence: TGTGCCAGCAGCCAGGTACTAGCGGGGAGCACCGGGGAGCTGTTTTTT.

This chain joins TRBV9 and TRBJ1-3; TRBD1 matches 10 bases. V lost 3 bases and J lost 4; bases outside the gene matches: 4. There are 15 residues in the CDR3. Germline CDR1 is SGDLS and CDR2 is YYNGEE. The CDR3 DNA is TGTGCCAGCAGCGAGACAGGGGGCGCGGGAAACACCATATATTTT. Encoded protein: CASSETGGAGNTIYF.

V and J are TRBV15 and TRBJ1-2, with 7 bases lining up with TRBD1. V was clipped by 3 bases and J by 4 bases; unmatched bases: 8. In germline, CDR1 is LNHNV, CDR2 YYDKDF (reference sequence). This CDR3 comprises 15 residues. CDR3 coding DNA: TGTGCCACCAGCAGTCTAAGGGGGCGGACCTATGGCTACACCTTC. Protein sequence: CATSSLRGRTYGYTF.

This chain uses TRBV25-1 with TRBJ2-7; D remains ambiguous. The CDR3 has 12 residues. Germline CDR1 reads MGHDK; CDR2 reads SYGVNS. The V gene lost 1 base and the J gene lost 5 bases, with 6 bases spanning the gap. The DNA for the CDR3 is TGTGCCAGCAGTGAATCTATCCACGAGCAGTACTTC. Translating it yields CASSESIHEQYF.

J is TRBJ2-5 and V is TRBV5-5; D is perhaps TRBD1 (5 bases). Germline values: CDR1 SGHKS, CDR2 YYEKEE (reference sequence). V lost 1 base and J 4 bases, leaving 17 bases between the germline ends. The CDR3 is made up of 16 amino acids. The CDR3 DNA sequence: TGTGCCAGCAGCTTGTCCCCCAGGTTGGGGCTAGAGACCCAGTACTTC. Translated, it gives CASSLSPRLGLETQYF.

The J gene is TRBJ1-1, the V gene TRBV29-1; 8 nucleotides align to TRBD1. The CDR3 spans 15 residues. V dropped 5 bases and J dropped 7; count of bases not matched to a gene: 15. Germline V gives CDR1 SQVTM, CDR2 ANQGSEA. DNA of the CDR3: TGCAGCGTTATTCGGACAGGGAGGTCGGAGGGTGAAGCTTTCTTT. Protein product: CSVIRTGRSEGEAFF.

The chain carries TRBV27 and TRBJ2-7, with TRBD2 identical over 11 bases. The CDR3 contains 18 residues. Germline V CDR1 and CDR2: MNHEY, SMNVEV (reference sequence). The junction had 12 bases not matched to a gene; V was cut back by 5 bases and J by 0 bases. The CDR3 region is CASSAGWTSGRSSYEQYF. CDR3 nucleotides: TGTGCCAGCAGTGCGGGCTGGACTAGCGGGCGAAGCTCCTACGAGCAGTACTTC.

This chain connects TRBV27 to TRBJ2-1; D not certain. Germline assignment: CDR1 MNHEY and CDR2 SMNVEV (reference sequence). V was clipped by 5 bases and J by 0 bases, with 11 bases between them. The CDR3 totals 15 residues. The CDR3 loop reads CASSPIQSSYNEQFF. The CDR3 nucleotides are TGTGCCAGCAGTCCGATACAGAGCTCCTACAATGAGCAGTTCTTC.